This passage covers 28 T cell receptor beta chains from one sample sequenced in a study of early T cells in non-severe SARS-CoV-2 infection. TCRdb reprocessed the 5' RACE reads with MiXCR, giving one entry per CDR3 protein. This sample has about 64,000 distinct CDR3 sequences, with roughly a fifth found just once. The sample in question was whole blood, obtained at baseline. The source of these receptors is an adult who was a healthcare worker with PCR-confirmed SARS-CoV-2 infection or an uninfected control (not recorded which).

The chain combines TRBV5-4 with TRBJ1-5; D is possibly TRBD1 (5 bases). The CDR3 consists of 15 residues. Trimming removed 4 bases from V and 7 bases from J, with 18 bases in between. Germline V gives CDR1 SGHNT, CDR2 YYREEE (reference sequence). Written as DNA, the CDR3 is TGTGCCAGCAGCCCAAACCCCGAGAGGGGCCAGCCCCAGCATTTT. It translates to CASSPNPERGQPQHF.

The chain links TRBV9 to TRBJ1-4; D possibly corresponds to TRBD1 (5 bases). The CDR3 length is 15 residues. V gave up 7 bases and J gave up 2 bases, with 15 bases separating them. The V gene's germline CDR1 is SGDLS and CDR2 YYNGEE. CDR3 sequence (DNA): TGTGCCAGCTCCCTTTCAGGGTGGACTAATGAAAAACTGTTTTTT. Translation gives CASSLSGWTNEKLFF.

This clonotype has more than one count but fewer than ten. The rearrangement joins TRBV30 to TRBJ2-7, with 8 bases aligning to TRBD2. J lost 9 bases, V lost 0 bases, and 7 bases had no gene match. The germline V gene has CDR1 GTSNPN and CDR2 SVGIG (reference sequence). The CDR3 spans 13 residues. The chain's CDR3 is CAWSVRGGSWQYF. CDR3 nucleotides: TGTGCCTGGAGTGTACGGGGGGGTTCCTGGCAGTACTTC.

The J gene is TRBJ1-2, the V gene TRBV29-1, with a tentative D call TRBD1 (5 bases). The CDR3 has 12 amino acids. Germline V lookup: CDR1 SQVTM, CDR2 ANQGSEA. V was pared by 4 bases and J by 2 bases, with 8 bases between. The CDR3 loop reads CSVVKGNYGYTF. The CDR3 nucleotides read TGCAGCGTTGTTAAGGGGAACTATGGCTACACCTTC.

The CDR3 spells CASGWGVSYGYTF. In nucleotides, the CDR3 is TGTGCCAGCGGATGGGGCGTTTCCTATGGCTACACCTTC. V usage is TRBV12-3 or TRBV12-4 and J usage is TRBJ1-2; D is possibly TRBD1 (5 bases). With 8 bases removed from V and 4 bases from J, the gap between germline ends came to 14 bases. CDR3 size: 13 residues.

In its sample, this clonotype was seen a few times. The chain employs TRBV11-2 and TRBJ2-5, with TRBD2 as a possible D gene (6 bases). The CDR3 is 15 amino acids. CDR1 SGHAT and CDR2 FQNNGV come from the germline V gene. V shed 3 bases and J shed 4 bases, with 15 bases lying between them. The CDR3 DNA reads TGTGCCAGCAGCTTGGGTAATAGCGGAGGAGAGACCCAGTACTTC. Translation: CASSLGNSGGETQYF. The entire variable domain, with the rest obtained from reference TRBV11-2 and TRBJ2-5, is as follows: EAGVAQSPRYKIIEKRQSVAFWCNPISGHATLYWYQQILGQGPKLLIQFQNNGVVDDSQLPKDRFSAERLKGVDSTLKIQPAKLEDSAVYLCASSLGNSGGETQYFGPGTRLLVL.

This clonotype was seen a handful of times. Here the CDR3 DNA reads TGCGCCAGCAGCTTGCAACCAGGAGCCCATCAGCCCCAGCATTTT. It translates to CASSLQPGAHQPQHF. V gene TRBV5-1 combines with J gene TRBJ1-5; D not certain. The germline V and J ends were trimmed by 1 base and 5 bases, with 13 bases remaining between them. Germline lookup yields CDR1 SGHRS and CDR2 YFSETQ. This CDR3 is 15 amino acids long.

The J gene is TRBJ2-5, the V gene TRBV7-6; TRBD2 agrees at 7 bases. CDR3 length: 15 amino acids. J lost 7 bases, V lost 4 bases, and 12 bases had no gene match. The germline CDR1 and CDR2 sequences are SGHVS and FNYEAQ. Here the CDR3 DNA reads TGTGCCAGCAGCTCCGAGCGGGGCCCCTCGACGACCCAGTACTTC. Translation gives CASSSERGPSTTQYF.

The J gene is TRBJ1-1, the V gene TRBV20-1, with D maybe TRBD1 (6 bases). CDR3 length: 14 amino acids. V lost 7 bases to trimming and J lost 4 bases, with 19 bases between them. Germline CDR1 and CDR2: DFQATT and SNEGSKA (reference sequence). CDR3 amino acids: CSGVPGGAGTEAFF. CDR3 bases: TGCAGTGGGGTCCCGGGGGGCGCCGGCACTGAAGCTTTCTTT.

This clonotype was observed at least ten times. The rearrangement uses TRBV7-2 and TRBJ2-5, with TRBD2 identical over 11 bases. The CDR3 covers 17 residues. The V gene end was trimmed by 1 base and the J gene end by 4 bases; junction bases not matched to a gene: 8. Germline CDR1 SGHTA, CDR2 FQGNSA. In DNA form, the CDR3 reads TGTGCCAGCAGCTTAGGGTATAGCGGGGGGGCGAGAGAGACCCAGTACTTC. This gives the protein CASSLGYSGGARETQYF.

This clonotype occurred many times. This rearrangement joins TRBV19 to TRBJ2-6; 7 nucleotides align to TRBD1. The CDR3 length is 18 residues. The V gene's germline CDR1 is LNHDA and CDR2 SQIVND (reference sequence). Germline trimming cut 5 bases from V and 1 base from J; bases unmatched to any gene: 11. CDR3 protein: CASSLMRQGGSGANVLTF. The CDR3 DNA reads TGTGCCAGTAGTCTGATGAGACAGGGCGGATCTGGGGCCAACGTCCTGACTTTC.

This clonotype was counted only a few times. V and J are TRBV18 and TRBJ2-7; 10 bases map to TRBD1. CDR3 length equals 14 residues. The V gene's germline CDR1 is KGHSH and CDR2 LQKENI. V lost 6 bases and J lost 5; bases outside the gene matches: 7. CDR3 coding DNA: TGTGCCAGCTCCCGGGGACAGGGGAAAAACGAGCAGTACTTC. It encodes CASSRGQGKNEQYF.

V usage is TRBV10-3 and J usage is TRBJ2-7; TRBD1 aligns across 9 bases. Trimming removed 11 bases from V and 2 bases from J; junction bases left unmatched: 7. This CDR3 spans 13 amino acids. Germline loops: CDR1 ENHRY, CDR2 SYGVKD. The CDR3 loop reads CASRQGVPYEQYF. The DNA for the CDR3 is TGTGCCTCCCGACAGGGGGTCCCCTACGAGCAGTACTTC.

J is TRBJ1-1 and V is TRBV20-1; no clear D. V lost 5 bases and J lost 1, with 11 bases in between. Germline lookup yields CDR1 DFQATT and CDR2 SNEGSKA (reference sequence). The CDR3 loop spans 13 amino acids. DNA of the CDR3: TGCAGTGCTCCGGGAAGCCCGAACACTGAAGCTTTCTTT. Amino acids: CSAPGSPNTEAFF.

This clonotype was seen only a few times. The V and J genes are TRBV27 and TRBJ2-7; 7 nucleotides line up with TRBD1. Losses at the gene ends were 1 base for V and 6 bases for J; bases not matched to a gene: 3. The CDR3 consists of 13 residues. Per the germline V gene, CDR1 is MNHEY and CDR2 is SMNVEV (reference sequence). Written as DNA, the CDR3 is TGTGCCAGCAGTTTATTACAGGGGAGCGAGCAGTACTTC. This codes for CASSLLQGSEQYF.

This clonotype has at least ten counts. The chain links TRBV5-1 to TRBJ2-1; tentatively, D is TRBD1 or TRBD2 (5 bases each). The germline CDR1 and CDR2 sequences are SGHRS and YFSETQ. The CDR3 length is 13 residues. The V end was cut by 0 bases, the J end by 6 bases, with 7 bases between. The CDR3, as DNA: TGCGCCAGCAGCTTGGGAGGGGTCAATGAGCAGTTCTTC. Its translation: CASSLGGVNEQFF.

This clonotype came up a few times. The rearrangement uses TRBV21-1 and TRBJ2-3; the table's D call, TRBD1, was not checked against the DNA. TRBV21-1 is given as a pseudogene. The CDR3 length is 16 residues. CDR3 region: CAPLRGTLADTDTQYF. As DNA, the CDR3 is TGTGCCCCACTCCGGGGGACCCTCGCCGACACAGATACGCAGTATTTT.

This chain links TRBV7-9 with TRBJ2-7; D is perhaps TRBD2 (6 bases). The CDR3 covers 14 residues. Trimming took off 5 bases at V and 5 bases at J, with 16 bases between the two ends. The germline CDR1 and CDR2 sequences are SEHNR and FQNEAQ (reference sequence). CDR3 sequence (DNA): TGTGCCAGCAGCCGGGGCCGCGGGGACGACGAGCAGTACTTC. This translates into CASSRGRGDDEQYF.

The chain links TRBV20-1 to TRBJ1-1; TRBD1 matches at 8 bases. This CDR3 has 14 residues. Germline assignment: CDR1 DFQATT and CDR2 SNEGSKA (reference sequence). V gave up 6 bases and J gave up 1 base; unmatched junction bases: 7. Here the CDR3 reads CSAQPGQGNTEAFF. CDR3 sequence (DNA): TGCAGTGCCCAACCCGGACAGGGGAACACTGAAGCTTTCTTT.

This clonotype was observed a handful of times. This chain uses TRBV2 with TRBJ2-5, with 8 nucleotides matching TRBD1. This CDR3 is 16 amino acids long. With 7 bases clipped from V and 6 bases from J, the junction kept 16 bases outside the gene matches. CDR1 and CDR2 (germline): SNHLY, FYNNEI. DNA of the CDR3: TGTGCCAGCACCTTTGGCGGAACGGGGGACAGGAAGACCCAGTACTTC. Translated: CASTFGGTGDRKTQYF.

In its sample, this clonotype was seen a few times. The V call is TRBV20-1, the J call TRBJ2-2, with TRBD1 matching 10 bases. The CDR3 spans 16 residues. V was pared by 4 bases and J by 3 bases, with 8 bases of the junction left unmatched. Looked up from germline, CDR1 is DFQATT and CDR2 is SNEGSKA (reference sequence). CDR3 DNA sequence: TGCAGTGCTATAGGGGACAGGGGAATCTACACCGGGGAGCTGTTTTTT. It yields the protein CSAIGDRGIYTGELFF.

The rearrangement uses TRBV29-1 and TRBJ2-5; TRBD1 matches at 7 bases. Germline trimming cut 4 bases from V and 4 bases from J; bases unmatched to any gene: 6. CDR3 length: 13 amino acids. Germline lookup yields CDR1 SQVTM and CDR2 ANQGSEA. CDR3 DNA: TGCAGCGTTGTTGGGCAGGGGGTAGAGACCCAGTACTTC. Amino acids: CSVVGQGVETQYF.

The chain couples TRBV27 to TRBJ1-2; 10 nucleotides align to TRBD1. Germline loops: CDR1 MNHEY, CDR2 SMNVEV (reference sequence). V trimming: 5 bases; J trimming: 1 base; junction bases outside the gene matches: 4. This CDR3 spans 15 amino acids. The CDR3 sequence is CASSPWTGGNYGYTF. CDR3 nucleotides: TGTGCCAGCAGTCCCTGGACAGGGGGTAACTATGGCTACACCTTC.

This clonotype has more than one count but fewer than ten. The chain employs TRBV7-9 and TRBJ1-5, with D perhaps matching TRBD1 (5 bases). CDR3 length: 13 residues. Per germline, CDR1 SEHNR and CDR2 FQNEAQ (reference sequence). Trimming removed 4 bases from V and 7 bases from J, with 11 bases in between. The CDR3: CASSSQGGQPQHF. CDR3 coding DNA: TGTGCCAGCAGCTCGCAGGGTGGGCAGCCCCAGCATTTT.

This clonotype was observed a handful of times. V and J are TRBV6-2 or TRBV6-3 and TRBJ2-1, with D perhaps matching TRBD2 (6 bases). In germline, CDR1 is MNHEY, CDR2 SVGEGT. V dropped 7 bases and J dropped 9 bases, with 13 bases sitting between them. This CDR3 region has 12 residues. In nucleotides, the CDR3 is TGTGCCAGCAACCAACTAGCATCTGAGCAGTTCTTC. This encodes CASNQLASEQFF.

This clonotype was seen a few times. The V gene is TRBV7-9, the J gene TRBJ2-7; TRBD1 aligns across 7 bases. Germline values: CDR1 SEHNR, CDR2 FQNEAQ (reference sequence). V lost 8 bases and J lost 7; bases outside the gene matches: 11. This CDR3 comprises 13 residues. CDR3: CASGTGAATEQYF. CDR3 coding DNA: TGTGCCAGCGGAACAGGGGCCGCGACGGAGCAGTACTTC. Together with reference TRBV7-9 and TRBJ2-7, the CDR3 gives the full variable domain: DTGVSQNPRHKITKRGQNVTFRCDPISEHNRLYWYRQTLGQGPEFLTYFQNEAQLEKSRLLSDRFSAERPKGSFSTLEIQRTEQGDSAMYLCASGTGAATEQYFGPGTRLTVT.

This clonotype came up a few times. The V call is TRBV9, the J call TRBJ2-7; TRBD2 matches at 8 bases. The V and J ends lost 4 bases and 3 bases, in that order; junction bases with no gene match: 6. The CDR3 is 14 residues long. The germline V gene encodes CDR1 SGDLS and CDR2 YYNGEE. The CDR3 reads CASSYTGTSYEQYF. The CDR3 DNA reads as TGTGCCAGCAGCTACACCGGGACTAGCTACGAGCAGTACTTC. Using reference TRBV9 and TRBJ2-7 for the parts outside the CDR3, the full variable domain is DSGVTQTPKHLITATGQRVTLRCSPRSGDLSVYWYQQSLDQGLQFLIQYYNGEERAKGNILERFSAQQFPDLHSELNLSSLELGDSALYFCASSYTGTSYEQYFGPGTRLTVT.

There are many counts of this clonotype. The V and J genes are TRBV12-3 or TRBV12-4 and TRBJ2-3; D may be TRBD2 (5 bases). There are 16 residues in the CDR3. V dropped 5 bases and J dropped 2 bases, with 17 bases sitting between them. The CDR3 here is CASSRSRGITTDTQYF. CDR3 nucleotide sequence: TGTGCCAGCAGTCGAAGCCGGGGAATTACCACAGATACGCAGTATTTT.